The 21 T cell receptor beta chains listed next were all sequenced from one sample in a study of T cell responses to AZD1222 COVID-19 vaccine. Using immunoSEQ multiplex PCR, the repertoire was profiled, and TCRdb retains in-frame clones only, with some absent. The table includes about 180,000 clones, 91% detected once. Sequenced here: peripheral blood, sampled on day 0 of AZD1222 vaccination. The receptors stem from an adult in good health.

The chain combines TRBV6-5 with TRBJ2-1; perhaps TRBD2 as D (5 bases). CDR3 size: 14 residues. CDR1 MNHEY and CDR2 SVGAGI come from the germline V gene. Trimming shortened V by 4 bases and J by 4 bases, and 11 bases separated the two germline ends. The CDR3: CASSSAPGYNEQFF. The CDR3 nucleotides read TGTGCCAGCAGTTCCGCACCGGGGTACAATGAGCAGTTCTTC.

This chain uses TRBV7-6 with TRBJ2-3, with 7 bases aligning to TRBD1. The CDR3 has 16 residues. J lost 0 bases, V lost 6 bases, and 9 bases had no gene match. Germline V gene data show CDR1 as SGHVS and CDR2 as FNYEAQ. This chain's CDR3 is CASSSRDSLSTDTQYF. The CDR3 bases are TGTGCCAGCAGTTCCAGGGACAGTTTAAGCACAGATACGCAGTATTTT.

The chain carries TRBV24-1 and TRBJ1-1; D uncertain. CDR3 size: 13 residues. The germline V gene encodes CDR1 KGHDR and CDR2 SFDVKD. V was clipped by 10 bases and J by 3 bases, with 14 bases between them. The chain's CDR3 is CATNDYPDTEAFF. CDR3 sequence (DNA): TGTGCCACTAATGATTACCCGGACACTGAAGCTTTCTTT.

The chain employs TRBV2 and TRBJ1-1; unclear D gene. The CDR3 loop spans 15 amino acids. Germline V lookup: CDR1 SNHLY, CDR2 FYNNEI. V was clipped by 5 bases and J by 3 bases, with 16 bases between them. The CDR3 reads CASSTRGFSDTEAFF. DNA for the CDR3: TGTGCCAGCAGTACTCGGGGTTTTTCGGACACTGAAGCTTTCTTT.

The chain carries TRBV25-1 and TRBJ1-5; D not resolved. This CDR3 comprises 17 residues. Trimming removed 4 bases at V and 8 bases at J, with 24 bases between. Germline V gene data show CDR1 as MGHDK and CDR2 as SYGVNS. CDR3 region: CASSGTGPHLSGEPQHF. The DNA of the CDR3 is TGTGCCAGCAGTGGAACCGGGCCGCACCTCTCCGGAGAGCCCCAGCATTTT.

This clone appeared a few times. This sequence joins TRBV19 and TRBJ1-1; D is undetermined. CDR1 LNHDA and CDR2 SQIVND come from the germline V gene (reference sequence). The CDR3 sequence is 13 residues long. V was cut by 4 bases and J by 1 base, with 7 bases left in between. The CDR3 DNA sequence: TGTGCCAGTAGTACCACGAGGAACACTGAAGCTTTCTTT. Amino acid sequence: CASSTTRNTEAFF.

This chain joins TRBV15 and TRBJ2-7, with D perhaps assigned TRBD1 or TRBD2 (6 bases each). This CDR3 has 15 amino acids. Germline loops: CDR1 LNHNV, CDR2 YYDKDF (reference sequence). The germline V and J ends were trimmed by 1 base and 1 base, with 11 bases remaining between them. In DNA form, the CDR3 reads TGTGCCACCAGCAGAGGTGGGGGGCAGTCCTACGAGCAGTACTTC. It encodes CATSRGGGQSYEQYF.

This chain links TRBV7-9 with TRBJ1-1; unclear D gene. Trimming took 5 bases from V and 3 from J, leaving 16 bases between them. This CDR3 is built from 15 residues. CDR1 and CDR2 from the germline V gene are SEHNR and FQNEAQ (reference sequence). CDR3 region: CASSLQGLRDTEAFF. Here the CDR3 DNA reads TGTGCCAGCAGCCTGCAAGGACTCAGAGACACTGAAGCTTTCTTT.

The V gene is TRBV4-1, the J gene TRBJ2-3; no firm D call. Germline CDR1 and CDR2: MGHRA and YSYEKL. V lost 0 bases and J 2 bases, leaving 9 bases between the germline ends. The CDR3 is 15 amino acids. CDR3 nucleotides: TGCGCCAGCAGCCAAGAGCAACAAACCACAGATACGCAGTATTTT. Translating it yields CASSQEQQTTDTQYF.

V and J are TRBV19 and TRBJ1-5; 7 bases map to TRBD1. Germline V lookup: CDR1 LNHDA, CDR2 SQIVND (reference sequence). V was pared by 5 bases and J by 6 bases, with 16 bases of the junction left unmatched. The CDR3 runs to 17 residues. In DNA form, the CDR3 reads TGTGCCAGTAGTTTCTTATCAGGGGGGCAGGTTGGTCAGCCCCAGCATTTT. It is translated as CASSFLSGGQVGQPQHF.

The CDR3 reads CASSPSPRTGQGAHTQYF. The CDR3 DNA is TGTGCCAGCAGCCCATCTCCTAGGACGGGACAGGGGGCACATACGCAGTATTTT. The rearrangement links TRBV14 to TRBJ2-3, with 12 bases lining up with TRBD1. This CDR3 is built from 18 residues. From germline, CDR1 is SGHDN and CDR2 FVKESK. J gave up 7 bases and V 4 bases, and 15 bases lay outside the gene matches. Supplemented by reference TRBV14 and TRBJ2-3, the full variable domain reads EAGVTQFPSHSVIEKGQTVTLRCDPISGHDNLYWYRRVMGKEIKFLLHFVKESKQDESGMPNNRFLAERTGGTYSTLKVQPAELEDSGVYFCASSPSPRTGQGAHTQYFGPGTRLTVL.

Only one count was recorded for this clone. The chain combines TRBV5-8 with TRBJ2-1; 7 bases match TRBD1. Germline assignment: CDR1 SGHTS and CDR2 YDEGEE. The CDR3 length is 15 residues. J gave up 6 bases and V 4 bases, and 10 bases lay outside the gene matches. CDR3 amino acids: CASSGADRTGNEQFF. The CDR3 DNA reads TGTGCCAGCAGCGGAGCGGACAGGACGGGCAATGAGCAGTTCTTC.

The V call is TRBV7-9, the J call TRBJ2-7; tentatively, D is TRBD1 (5 bases). V gave up 8 bases and J gave up 0 bases, with 14 bases separating them. Germline V CDR1 and CDR2: SEHNR, FQNEAQ (reference sequence). The CDR3 is 14 amino acids. This CDR3 reads CASRSRQSSYEQYF. As DNA, the CDR3 is TGTGCCAGCCGCTCCCGACAGTCCTCCTACGAGCAGTACTTC.

This chain links TRBV28 with TRBJ1-5; 9 nucleotides align to TRBD1. V lost 7 bases, J lost 6 bases, and 7 bases stayed unmatched. Germline CDR1 reads MDHEN; CDR2 reads SYDVKM. The CDR3 totals 14 residues. This chain's CDR3 is CASTGTGRSQPQHF. Here the CDR3 DNA reads TGTGCCAGCACCGGGACAGGGAGAAGTCAGCCCCAGCATTTT.

The rearrangement joins TRBV19 to TRBJ1-2; D not resolved. The V and J ends lost 3 bases and 0 bases respectively, with 11 bases between them. The CDR3 runs to 15 residues. Germline CDR1 is LNHDA and CDR2 is SQIVND (reference sequence). The CDR3: CASSMGRWPNYGYTF. CDR3 bases: TGTGCCAGTAGTATGGGCAGGTGGCCTAACTATGGCTACACCTTC.

The chain links TRBV30 to TRBJ1-5, with D maybe TRBD1 (6 bases). Trimming stripped 3 bases from V and 5 bases from J, with 11 bases between. The CDR3 is 13 amino acids. The germline CDR1 and CDR2 sequences are GTSNPN and SVGIG (reference sequence). CDR3 bases: TGTGCCTGGAGGGCCCAGGGGTATCAGCCCCAGCATTTT. It translates to CAWRAQGYQPQHF.

The V gene is TRBV4-3, the J gene TRBJ2-1; D remains ambiguous. The CDR3 covers 13 residues. The V end was cut by 4 bases, the J end by 7 bases, with 11 bases between. From germline, CDR1 is LGHNA and CDR2 YSLEER. DNA of the CDR3: TGCGCCAGCAGCCGTCGTCCTTCAAATGAGCAGTTCTTC. This encodes CASSRRPSNEQFF.

This chain uses TRBV30 with TRBJ1-6; possible D gene TRBD1, 6 bases. Germline CDR1 GTSNPN, CDR2 SVGIG (reference sequence). V lost 2 bases to trimming and J lost 0 bases, with 14 bases between them. CDR3 length equals 17 residues. The CDR3 DNA reads as TGTGCCTGGAGTACAGGGAAAATGAGCTCCTATAATTCACCCCTCCACTTT. Translating it yields CAWSTGKMSSYNSPLHF.

The chain employs TRBV29-1 and TRBJ1-1, with 9 nucleotides matching TRBD1. This CDR3 is 12 amino acids long. Germline V gene data show CDR1 as SQVTM and CDR2 as ANQGSEA. Losses at the gene ends were 7 bases for V and 3 bases for J; bases not matched to a gene: 3. The CDR3, as DNA: TGCAGCGCTCGACAGGGGGACACTGAAGCTTTCTTT. Amino acids: CSARQGDTEAFF.

This clone has just one count. The V call is TRBV7-2, the J call TRBJ2-1, with 8 bases lining up with TRBD1. Germline CDR1 reads SGHTA; CDR2 reads FQGNSA. V lost 1 base to trimming and J lost 7 bases; unmatched junction nucleotides: 0. The CDR3 totals 13 residues. In nucleotides, the CDR3 is TGTGCCAGCAGCTTAGGGACAGGGAATGAGCAGTTCTTC. It specifies CASSLGTGNEQFF.

The chain combines TRBV28 with TRBJ1-2; 9 bases are shared with TRBD1. The CDR3 extends over 19 amino acids. Germline-derived CDR1 and CDR2 are MDHEN and SYDVKM. Trimming took 6 bases from V and 3 from J; bases not matched to a gene: 20. The CDR3 spells CASRPSLIQGALSHYGYTF. In DNA, the CDR3 is TGTGCCAGCAGACCCTCATTAATACAGGGGGCCCTGTCTCACTATGGCTACACCTTC.